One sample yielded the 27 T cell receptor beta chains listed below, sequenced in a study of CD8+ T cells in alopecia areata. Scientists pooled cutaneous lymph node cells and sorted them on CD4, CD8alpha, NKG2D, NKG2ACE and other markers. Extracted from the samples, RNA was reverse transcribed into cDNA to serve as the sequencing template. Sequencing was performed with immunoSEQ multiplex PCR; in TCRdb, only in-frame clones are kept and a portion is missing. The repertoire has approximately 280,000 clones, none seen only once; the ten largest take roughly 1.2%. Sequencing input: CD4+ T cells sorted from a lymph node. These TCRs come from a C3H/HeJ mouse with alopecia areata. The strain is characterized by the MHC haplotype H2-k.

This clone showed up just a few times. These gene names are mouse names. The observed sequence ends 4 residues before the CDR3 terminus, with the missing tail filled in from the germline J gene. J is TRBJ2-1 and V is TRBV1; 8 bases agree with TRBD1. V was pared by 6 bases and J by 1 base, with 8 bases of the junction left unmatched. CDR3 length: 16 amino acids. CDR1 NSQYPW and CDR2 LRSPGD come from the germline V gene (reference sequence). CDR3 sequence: CTCRGPGQENYAEQFF. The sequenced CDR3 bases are TGCACCTGCAGAGGTCCGGGACAGGAGAACTATGCT.

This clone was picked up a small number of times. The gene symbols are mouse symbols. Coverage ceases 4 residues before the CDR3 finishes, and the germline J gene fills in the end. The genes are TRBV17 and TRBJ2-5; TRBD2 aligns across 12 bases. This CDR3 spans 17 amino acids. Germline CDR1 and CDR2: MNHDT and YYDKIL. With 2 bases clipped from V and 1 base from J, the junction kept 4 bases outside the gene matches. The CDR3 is CASSRLRDWGDQDTQYF. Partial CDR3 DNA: TGTGCTAGCAGTAGACTCCGGGACTGGGGGGACCAAGAC.

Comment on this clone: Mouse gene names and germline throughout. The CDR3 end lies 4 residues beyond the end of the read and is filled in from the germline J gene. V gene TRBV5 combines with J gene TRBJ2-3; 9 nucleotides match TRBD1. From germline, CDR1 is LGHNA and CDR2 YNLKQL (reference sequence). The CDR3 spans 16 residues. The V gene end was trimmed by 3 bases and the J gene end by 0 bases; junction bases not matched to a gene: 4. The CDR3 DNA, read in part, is TGTGCCAGCAGCCATCGCACAGGGGGCAGTGCAGAA. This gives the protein CASSHRTGGSAE. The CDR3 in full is CASSHRTGGSAETLYF.

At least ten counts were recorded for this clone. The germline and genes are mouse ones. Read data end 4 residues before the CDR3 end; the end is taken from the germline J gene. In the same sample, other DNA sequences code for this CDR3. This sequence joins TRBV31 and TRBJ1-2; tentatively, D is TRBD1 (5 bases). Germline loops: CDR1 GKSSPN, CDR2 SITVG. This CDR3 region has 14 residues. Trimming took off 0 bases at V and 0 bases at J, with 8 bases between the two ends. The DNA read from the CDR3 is TGTGCCTGGAGTCTCCAGGGTGCAAACTCC. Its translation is CAWSLQGANS. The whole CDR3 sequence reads CAWSLQGANSDYTF.

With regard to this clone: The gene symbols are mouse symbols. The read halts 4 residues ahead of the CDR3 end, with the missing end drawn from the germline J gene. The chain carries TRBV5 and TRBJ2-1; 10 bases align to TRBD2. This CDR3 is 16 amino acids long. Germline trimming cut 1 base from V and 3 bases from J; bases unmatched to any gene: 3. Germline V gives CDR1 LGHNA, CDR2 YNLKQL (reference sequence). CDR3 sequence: CASSQGLGGSYAEQFF. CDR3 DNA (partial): TGTGCCAGCAGCCAAGGACTGGGGGGCTCCTATGCT.

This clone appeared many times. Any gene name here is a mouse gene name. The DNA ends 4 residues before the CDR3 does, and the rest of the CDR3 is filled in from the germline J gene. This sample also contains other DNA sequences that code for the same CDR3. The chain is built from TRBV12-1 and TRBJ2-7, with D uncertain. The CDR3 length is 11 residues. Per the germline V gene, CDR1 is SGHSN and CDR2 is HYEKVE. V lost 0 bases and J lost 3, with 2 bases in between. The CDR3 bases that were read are TGTGCCAGCTCTCTCCTCTAT. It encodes CASSLLY. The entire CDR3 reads CASSLLYEQYF.

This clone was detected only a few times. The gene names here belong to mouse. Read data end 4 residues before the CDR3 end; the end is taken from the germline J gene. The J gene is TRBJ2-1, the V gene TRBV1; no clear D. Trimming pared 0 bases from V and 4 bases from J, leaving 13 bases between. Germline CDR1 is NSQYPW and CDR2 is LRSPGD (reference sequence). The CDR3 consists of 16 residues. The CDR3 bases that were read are TGCACCTGCAGTGCAGAAAAAAATCACAGATATGCT. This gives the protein CTCSAEKNHRYA. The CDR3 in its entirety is CTCSAEKNHRYAEQFF.

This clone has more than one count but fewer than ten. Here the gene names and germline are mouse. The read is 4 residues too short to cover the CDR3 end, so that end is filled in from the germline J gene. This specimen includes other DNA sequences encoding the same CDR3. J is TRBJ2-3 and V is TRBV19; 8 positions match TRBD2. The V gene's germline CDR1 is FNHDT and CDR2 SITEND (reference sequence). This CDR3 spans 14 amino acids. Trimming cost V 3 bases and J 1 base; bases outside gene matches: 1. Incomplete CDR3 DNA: TGTGCCAGCAGTAAGACTGGGGGTGCAGAA. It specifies CASSKTGGAE. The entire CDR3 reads CASSKTGGAETLYF.

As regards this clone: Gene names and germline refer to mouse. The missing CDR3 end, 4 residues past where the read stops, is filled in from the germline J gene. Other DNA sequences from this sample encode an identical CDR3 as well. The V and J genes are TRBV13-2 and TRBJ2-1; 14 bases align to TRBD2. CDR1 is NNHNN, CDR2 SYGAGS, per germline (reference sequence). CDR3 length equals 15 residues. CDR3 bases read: TGTGCCAGCGGTGACCGGGACTGGGGGGGCGCT. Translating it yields CASGDRDWGGA. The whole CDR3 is CASGDRDWGGAEQFF.

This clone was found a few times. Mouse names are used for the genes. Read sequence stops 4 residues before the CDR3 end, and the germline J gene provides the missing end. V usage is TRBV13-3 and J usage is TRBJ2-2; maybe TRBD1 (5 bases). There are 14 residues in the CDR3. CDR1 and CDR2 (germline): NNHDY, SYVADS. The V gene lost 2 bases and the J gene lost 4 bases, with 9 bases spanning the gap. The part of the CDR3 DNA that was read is TGTGCCAGCAGTGACAGGGCCCGCACCGGG. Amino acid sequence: CASSDRARTG. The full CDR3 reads CASSDRARTGQLYF.

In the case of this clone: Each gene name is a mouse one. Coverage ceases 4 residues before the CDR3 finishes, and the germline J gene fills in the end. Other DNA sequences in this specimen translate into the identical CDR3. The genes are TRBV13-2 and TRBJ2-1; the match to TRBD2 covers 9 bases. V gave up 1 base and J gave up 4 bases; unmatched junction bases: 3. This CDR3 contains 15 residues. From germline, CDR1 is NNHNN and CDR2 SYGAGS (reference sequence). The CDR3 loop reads CASGDPGLGYAEQFF. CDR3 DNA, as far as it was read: TGTGCCAGCGGTGATCCGGGACTGGGATATGCT.

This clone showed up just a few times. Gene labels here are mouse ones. The CDR3 bases that were read are TGTGCCAGCAGTGATACGGGACTGGGTGCAGAA. This translates into CASSDTGLGAE. In full, the CDR3 is CASSDTGLGAETLYF. The chain joins TRBV13-3 to TRBJ2-3, with 8 bases lining up with TRBD2. The read comes to an end 4 residues before the CDR3 does, leaving the germline J gene to fill in the end. This CDR3 region has 15 residues. V lost 1 base to trimming and J lost 1 base; unmatched junction nucleotides: 2. From germline, CDR1 is NNHDY and CDR2 SYVADS.

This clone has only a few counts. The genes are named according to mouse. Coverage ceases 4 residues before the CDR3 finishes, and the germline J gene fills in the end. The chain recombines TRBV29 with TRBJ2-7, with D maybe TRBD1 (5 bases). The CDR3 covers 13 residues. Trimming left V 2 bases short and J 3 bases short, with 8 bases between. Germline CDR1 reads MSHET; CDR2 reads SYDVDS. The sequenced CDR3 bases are TGTGCTAGCAGTTTACAGGACAACTAT. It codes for CASSLQDNY. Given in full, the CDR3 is CASSLQDNYEQYF. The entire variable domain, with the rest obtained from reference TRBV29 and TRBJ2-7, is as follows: DMKVTQMPRYLIKRMGENVLLECGQDMSHETMYWYRQDPGLGLQLIYISYDVDSNSEGDIPKGYRVSRKKREHFSLILDSAKTNQTSVYFCASSLQDNYEQYFGPGTRLTVL.

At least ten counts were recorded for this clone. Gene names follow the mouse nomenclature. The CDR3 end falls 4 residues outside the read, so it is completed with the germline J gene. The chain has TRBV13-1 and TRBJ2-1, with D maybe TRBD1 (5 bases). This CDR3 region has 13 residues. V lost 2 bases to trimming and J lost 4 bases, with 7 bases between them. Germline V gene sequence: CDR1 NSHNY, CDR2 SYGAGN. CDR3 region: CASSDRQYAEQFF. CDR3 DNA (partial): TGTGCCAGCAGTGACCGACAGTATGCT.

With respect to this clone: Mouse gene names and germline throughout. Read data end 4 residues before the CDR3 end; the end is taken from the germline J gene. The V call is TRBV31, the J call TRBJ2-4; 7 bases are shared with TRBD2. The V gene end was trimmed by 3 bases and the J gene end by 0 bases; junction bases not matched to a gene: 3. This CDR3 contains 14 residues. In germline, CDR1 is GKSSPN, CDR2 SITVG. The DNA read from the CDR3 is TGTGCCTGGAGGACTGGGTCTAGTCAAAAC. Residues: CAWRTGSSQN. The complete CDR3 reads CAWRTGSSQNTLYF.

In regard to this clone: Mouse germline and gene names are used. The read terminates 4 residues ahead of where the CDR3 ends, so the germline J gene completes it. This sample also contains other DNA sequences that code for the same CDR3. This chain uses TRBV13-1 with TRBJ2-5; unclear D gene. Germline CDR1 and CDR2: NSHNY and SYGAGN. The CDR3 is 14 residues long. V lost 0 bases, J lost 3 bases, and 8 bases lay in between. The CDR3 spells CASSDAPDQDTQYF. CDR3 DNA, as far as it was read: TGTGCCAGCAGTGATGCTCCTGATCAAGAC.

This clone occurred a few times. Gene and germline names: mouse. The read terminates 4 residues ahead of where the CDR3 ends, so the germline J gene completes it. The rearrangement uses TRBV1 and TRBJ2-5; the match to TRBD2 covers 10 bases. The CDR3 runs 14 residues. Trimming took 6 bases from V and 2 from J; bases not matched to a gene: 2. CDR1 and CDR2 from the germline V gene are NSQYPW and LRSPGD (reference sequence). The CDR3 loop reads CTCRRDWGQDTQYF. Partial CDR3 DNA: TGCACCTGCAGGCGGGACTGGGGCCAAGAC. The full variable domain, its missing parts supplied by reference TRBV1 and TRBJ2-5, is VTLLEQNPRWRLVPRGQAVNLRCILKNSQYPWMSWYQQDLQKQLQWLFTLRSPGDKEVKSLPGADYLATRVTDTELRLQVANMSQGRTLYCTCRRDWGQDTQYFGPGTRLLVL.

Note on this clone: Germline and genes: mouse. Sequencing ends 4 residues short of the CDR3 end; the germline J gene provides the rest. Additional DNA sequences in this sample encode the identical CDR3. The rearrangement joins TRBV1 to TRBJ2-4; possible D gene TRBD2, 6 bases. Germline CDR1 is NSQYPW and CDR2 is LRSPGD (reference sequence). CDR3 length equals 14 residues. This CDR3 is CTCSADWGKNTLYF. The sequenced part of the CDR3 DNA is TGCACCTGCAGTGCAGATTGGGGGAAAAAC.

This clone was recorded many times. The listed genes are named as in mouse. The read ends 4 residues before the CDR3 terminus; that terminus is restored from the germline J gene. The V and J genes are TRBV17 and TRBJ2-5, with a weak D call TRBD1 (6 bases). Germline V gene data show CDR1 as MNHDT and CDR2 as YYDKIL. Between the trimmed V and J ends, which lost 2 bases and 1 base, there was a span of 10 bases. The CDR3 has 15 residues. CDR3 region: CASSRPRGDQDTQYF. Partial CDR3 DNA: TGTGCTAGCAGTAGACCCAGGGGCGACCAAGAC.

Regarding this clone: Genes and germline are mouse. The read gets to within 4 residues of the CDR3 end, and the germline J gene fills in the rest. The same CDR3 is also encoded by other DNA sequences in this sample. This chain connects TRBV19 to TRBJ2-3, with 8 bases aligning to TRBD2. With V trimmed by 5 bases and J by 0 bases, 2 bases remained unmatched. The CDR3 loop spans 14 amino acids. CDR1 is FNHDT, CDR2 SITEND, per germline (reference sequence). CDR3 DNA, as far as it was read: TGTGCCAGCAGCACTGGGGGAAGTGCAGAA. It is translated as CASSTGGSAE. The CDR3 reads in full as CASSTGGSAETLYF.

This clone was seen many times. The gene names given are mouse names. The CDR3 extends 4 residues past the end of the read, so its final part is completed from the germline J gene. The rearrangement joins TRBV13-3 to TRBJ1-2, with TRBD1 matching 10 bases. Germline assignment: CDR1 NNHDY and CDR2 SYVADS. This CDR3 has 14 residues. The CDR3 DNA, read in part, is TGTGCCAGCAGACCGGGACAGGGGTGGTCC. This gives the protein CASRPGQGWS. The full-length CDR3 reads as CASRPGQGWSDYTF.

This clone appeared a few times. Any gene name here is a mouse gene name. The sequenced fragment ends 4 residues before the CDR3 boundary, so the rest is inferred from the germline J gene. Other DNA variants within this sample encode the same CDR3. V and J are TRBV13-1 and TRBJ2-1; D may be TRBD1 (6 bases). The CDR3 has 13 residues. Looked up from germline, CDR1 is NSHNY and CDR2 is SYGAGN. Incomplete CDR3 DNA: TGTGCCAGCAGTGAGAGGGGGAGGGCT. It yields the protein CASSERGRA. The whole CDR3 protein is CASSERGRAEQFF.

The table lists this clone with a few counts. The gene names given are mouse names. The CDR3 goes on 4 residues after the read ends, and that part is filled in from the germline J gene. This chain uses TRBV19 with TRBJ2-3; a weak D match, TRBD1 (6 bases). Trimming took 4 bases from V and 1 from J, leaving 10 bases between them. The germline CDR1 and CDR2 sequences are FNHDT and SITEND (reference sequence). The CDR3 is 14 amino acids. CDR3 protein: CASSQAGGAETLYF. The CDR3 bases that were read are TGTGCCAGCAGTCAAGCAGGGGGTGCAGAA.

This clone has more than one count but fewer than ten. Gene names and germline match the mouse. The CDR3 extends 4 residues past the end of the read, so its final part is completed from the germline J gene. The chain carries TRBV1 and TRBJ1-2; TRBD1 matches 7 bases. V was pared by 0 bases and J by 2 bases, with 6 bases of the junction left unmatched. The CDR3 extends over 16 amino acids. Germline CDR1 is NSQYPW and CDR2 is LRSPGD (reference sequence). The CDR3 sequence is CTCSADRQGENSDYTF. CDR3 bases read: TGCACCTGCAGTGCAGATCGACAGGGAGAGAACTCC.

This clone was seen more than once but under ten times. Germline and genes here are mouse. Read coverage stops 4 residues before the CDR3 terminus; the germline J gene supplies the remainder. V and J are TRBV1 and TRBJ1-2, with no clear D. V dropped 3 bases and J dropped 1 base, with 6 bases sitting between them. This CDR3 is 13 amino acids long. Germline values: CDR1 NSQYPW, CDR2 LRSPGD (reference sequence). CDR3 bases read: TGCACCTGCAGTGCCACAAGAAACTCC. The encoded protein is CTCSATRNS. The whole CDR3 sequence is CTCSATRNSDYTF.

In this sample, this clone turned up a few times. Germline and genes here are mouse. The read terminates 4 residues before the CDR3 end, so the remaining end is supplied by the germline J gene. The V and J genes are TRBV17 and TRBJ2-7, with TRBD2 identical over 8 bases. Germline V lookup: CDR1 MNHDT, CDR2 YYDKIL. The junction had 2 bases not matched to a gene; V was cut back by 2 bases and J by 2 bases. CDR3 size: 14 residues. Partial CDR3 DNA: TGTGCTAGCAGTAGATTCTGGGGGGCCTAT. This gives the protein CASSRFWGAY. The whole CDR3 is CASSRFWGAYEQYF.

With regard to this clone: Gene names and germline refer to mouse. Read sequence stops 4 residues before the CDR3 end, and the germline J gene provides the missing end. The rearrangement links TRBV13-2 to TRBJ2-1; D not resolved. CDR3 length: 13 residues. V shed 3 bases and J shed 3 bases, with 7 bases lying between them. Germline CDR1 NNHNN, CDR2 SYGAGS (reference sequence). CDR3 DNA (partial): TGTGCCAGCGGTGCCAGCCCCTATGCT. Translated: CASGASPYA. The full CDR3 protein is CASGASPYAEQFF.